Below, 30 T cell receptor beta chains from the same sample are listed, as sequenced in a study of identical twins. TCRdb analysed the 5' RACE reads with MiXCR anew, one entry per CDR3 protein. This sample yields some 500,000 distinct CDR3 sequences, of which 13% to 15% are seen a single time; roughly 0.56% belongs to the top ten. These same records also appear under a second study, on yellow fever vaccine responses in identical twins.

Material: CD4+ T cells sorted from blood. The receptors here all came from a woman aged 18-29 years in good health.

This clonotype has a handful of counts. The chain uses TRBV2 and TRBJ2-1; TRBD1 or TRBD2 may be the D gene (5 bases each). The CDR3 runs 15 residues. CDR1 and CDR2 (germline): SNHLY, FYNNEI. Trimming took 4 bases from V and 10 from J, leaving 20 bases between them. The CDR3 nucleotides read TGTGCCAGCAGTGTCGGGACCCCCGGGTTGGGGGAGCAGTTCTTC. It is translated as CASSVGTPGLGEQFF.

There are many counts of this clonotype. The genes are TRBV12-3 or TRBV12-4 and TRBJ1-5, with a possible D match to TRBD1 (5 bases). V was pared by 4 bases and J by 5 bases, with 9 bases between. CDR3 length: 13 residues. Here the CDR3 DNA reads TGTGCCAGCAGTTGGGGGTTGGATCAGCCCCAGCATTTT. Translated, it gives CASSWGLDQPQHF.

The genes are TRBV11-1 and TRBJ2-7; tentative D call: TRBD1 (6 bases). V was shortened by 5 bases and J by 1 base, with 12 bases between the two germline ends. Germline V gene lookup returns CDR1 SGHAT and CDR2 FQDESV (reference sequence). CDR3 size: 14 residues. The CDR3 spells CASSTRQASYEQYF. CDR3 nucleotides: TGTGCCAGCAGCACCCGACAGGCGTCCTACGAGCAGTACTTC.

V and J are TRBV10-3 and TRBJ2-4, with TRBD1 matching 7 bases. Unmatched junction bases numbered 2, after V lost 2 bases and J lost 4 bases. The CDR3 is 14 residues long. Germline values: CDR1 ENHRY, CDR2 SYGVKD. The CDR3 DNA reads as TGTGCCATCAGTGAGGACAGGGTGAAAAACATTCAGTACTTC. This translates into CAISEDRVKNIQYF.

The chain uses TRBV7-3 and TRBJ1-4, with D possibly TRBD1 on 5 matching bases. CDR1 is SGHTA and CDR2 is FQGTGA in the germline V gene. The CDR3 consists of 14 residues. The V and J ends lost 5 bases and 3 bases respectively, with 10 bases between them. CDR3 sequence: CASSVRDSNEKLFF. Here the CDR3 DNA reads TGTGCCAGCAGCGTAAGGGACTCTAATGAAAAACTGTTTTTT.

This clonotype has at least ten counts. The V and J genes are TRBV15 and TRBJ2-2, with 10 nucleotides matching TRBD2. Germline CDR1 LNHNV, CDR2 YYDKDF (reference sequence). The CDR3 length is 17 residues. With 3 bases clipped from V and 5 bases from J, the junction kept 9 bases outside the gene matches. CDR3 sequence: CATSSYASGRGTGELFF. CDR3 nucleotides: TGTGCCACCAGCAGCTACGCTAGCGGGAGAGGTACCGGGGAGCTGTTTTTT.

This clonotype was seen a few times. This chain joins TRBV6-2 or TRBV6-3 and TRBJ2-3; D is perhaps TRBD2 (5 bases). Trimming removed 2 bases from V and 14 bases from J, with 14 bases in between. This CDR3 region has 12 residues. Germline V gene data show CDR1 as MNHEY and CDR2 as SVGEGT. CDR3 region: CASSYGSEKWYF. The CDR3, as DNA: TGTGCCAGCAGTTACGGTAGCGAGAAATGGTATTTT.

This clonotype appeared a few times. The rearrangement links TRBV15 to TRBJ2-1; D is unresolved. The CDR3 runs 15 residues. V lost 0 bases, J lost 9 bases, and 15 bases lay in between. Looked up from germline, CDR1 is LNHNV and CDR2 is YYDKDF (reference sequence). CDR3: CATSRDKFAVGEQFF. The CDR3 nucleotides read TGTGCCACCAGCAGAGATAAGTTTGCTGTAGGTGAGCAGTTCTTC.

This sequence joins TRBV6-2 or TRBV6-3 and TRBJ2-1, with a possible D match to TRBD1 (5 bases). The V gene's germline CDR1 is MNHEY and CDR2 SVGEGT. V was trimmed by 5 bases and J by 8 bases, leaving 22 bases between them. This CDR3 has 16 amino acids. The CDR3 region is CASSRSFQGAFDEQFF. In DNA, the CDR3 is TGTGCCAGCAGTAGGTCCTTCCAAGGGGCTTTCGATGAGCAGTTCTTC.

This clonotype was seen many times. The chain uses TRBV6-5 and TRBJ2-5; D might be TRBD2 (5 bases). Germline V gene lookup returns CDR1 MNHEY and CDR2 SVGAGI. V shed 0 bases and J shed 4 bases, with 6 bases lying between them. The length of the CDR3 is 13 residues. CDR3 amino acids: CASSYSRGETQYF. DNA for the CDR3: TGTGCCAGCAGTTACTCTCGGGGAGAGACCCAGTACTTC.

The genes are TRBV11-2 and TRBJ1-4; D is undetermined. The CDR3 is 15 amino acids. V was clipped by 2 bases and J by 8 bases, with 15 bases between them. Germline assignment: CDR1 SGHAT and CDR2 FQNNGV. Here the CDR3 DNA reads TGTGCCAGCAGCTTATCAGTTTCCTCGGTAGAAAAACTGTTTTTT. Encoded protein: CASSLSVSSVEKLFF.

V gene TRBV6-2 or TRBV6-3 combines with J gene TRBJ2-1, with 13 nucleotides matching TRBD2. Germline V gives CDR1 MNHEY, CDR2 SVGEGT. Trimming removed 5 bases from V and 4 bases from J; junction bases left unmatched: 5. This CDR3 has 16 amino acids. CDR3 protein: CASSTLTSGGYNEQFF. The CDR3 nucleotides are TGTGCCAGCAGTACCCTGACTAGCGGGGGGTACAATGAGCAGTTCTTC.

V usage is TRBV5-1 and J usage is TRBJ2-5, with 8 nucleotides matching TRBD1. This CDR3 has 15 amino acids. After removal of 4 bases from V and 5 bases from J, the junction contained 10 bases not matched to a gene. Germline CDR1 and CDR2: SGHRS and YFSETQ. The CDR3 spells CASSLQGQVEETQYF. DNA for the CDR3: TGCGCCAGCAGCCTCCAGGGACAGGTGGAGGAGACCCAGTACTTC.

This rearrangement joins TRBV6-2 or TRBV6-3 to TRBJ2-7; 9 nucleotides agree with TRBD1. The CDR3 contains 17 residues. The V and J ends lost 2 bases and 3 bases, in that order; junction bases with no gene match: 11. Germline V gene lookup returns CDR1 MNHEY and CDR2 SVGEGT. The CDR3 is CASSYRNPGQGSYEQYF. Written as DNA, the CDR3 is TGTGCCAGCAGTTACAGGAACCCGGGACAGGGTAGCTACGAGCAGTACTTC.

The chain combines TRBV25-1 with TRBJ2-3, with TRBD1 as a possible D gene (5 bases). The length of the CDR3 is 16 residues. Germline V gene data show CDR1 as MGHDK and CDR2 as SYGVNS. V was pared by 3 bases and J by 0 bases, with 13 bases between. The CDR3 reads CASSEFTGYSTDTQYF. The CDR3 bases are TGTGCCAGCAGTGAGTTCACAGGTTATAGCACAGATACGCAGTATTTT.

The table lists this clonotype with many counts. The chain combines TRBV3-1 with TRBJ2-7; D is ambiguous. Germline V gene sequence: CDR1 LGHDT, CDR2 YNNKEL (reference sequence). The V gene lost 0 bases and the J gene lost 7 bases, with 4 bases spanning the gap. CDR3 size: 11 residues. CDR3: CASSQDNEQYF. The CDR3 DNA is TGTGCCAGCAGCCAAGATAATGAGCAGTACTTC.

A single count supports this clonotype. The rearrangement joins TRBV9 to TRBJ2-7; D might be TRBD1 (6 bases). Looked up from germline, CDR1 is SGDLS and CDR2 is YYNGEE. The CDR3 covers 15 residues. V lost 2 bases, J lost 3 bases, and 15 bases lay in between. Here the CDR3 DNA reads TGTGCCAGCAGCGTCGCCTCCGGACAGAACTACGAGCAGTACTTC. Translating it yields CASSVASGQNYEQYF.

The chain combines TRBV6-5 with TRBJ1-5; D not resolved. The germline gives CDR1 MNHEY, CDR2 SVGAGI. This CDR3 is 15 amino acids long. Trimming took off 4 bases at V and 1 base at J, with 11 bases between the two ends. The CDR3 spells CASSFSHPSNQPQHF. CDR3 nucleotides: TGTGCCAGCAGTTTCAGTCACCCGAGCAATCAGCCCCAGCATTTT.

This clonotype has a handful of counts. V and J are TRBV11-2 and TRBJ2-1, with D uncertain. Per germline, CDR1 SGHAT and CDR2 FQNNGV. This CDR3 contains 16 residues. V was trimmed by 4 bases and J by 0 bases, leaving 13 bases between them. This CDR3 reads CASSYSDTSSYNEQFF. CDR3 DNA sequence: TGTGCCAGCAGCTACTCAGACACGAGCTCCTACAATGAGCAGTTCTTC.

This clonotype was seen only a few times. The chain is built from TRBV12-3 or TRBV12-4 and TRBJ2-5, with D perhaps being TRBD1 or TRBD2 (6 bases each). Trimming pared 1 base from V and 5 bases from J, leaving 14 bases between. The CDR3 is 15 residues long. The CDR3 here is CASSLGGAGGETQYF. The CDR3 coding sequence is TGTGCCAGCAGTTTAGGGGGGGCCGGTGGGGAGACCCAGTACTTC.

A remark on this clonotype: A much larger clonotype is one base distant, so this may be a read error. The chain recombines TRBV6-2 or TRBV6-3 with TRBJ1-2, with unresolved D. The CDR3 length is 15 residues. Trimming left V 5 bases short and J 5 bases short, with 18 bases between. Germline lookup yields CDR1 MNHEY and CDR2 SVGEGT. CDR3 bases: TGTGCCAGCAGTACCGGAGTCACGGGCACGTATGGCTACACCTTC. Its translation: CASSTGVTGTYGYTF.

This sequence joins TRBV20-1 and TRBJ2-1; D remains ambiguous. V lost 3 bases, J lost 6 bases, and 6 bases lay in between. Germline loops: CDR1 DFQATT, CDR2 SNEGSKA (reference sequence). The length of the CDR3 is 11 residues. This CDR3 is CSASSSNEQFF. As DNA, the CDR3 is TGCAGTGCTAGCAGTTCCAATGAGCAGTTCTTC.

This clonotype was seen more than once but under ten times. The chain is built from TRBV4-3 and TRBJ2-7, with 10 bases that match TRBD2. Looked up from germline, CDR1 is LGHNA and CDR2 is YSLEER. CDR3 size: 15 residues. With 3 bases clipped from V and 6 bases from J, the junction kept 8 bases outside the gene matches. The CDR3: CASSQGLASLTEQYF. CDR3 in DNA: TGCGCCAGCAGCCAGGGACTAGCGTCACTCACCGAGCAGTACTTC.

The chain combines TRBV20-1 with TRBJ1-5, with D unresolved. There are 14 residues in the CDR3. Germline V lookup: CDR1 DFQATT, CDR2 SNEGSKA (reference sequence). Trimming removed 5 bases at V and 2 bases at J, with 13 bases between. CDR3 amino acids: CSAPGFRGNQPQHF. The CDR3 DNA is TGCAGTGCTCCGGGTTTCCGGGGCAATCAGCCCCAGCATTTT.

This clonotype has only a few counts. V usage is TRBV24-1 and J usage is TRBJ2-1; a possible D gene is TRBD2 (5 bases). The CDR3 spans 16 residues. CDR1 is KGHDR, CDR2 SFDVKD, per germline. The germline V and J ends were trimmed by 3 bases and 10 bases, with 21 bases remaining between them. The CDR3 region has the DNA TGTGCCACCAGTGATCCGCAGGACTCCCTGAGCAGGGAGCAGTTCTTC. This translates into CATSDPQDSLSREQFF.

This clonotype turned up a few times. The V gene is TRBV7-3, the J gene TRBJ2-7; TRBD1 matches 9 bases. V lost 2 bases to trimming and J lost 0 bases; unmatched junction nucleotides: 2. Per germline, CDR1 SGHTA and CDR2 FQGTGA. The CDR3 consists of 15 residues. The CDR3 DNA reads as TGTGCCAGCAGCTTAGGGACAGGGTTCTCCTACGAGCAGTACTTC. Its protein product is CASSLGTGFSYEQYF.

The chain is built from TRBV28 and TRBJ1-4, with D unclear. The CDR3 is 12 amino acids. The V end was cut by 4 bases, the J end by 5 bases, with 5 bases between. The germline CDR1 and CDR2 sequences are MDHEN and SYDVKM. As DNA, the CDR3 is TGTGCCAGCAGTTATTTAAATGAAAAACTGTTTTTT. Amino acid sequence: CASSYLNEKLFF.

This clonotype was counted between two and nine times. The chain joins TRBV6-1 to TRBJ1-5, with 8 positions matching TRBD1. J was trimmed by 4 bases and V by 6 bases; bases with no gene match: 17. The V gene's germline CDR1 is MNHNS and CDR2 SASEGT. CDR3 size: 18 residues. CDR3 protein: CASRRLQGQGGYNQPQHF. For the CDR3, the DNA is TGTGCCAGCAGGAGGTTACAAGGACAGGGAGGGTATAATCAGCCCCAGCATTTT.

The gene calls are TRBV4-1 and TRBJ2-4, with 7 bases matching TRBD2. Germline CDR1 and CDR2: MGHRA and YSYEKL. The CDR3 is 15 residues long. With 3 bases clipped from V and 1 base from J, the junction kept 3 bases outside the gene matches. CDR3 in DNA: TGCGCCAGCAGCCACCCACTAGCGGCCAAAAACATTCAGTACTTC. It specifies CASSHPLAAKNIQYF.

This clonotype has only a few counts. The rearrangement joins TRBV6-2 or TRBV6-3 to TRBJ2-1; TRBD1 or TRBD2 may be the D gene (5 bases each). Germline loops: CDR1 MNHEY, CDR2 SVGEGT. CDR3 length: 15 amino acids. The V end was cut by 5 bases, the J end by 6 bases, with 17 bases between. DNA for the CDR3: TGTGCCAGCAGTAATCTAGAAGGGACCGGCAATGAGCAGTTCTTC. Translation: CASSNLEGTGNEQFF.